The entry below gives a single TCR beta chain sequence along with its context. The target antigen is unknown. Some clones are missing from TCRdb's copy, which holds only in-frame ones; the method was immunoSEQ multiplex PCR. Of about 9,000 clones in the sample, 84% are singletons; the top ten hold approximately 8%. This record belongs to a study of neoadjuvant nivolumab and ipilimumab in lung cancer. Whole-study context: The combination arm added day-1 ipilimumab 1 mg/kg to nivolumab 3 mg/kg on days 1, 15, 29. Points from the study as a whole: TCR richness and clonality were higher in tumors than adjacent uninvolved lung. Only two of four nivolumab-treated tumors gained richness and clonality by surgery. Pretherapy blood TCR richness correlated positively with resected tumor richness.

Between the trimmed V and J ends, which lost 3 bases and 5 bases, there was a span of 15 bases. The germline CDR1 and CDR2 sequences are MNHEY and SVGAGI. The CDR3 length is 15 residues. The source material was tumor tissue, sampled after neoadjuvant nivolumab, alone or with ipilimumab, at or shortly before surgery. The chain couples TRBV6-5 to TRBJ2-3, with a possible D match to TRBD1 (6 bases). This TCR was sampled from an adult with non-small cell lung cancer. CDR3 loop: CASSYLGAHLDTQYF. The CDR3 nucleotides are TGTGCCAGCAGTTATTTGGGGGCGCATTTAGATACGCAGTATTTT.